Below, 8 T cell receptor beta chains from the same sample are listed, as sequenced in a study of blood T cell repertoires in COVID-19. TCRdb keeps only in-frame clones here, not all; method: immunoSEQ multiplex PCR. The sample shows approximately 300,000 clones, 70% to 90% of them seen only once. The sequenced material came from PBMCs or T cells enriched from blood (not recorded which). The receptor source for this set is a woman in her twenties or thirties who had recovered from COVID-19.

The rearrangement links TRBV11-3 to TRBJ2-7, with 8 bases aligning to TRBD2. The germline gives CDR1 SGHNT, CDR2 YENEEA. The CDR3 covers 14 residues. J lost 5 bases, V lost 5 bases, and 8 bases had no gene match. CDR3: CASSRTGTSDEQYF. CDR3 DNA sequence: TGTGCCAGCAGCCGTACCGGGACTAGTGACGAGCAGTACTTC. Filled out from reference TRBV11-3 and TRBJ2-7, the complete variable domain reads EAGVVQSPRYKIIEKKQPVAFWCNPISGHNTLYWYLQNLGQGPELLIRYENEEAVDDSQLPKDRFSAERLKGVDSTLKIQPAELGDSAVYLCASSRTGTSDEQYFGPGTRLTVT.

The genes are TRBV4-1 and TRBJ1-3; D remains ambiguous. The length of the CDR3 is 15 residues. Trimming shortened V by 4 bases and J by 0 bases, and 10 bases separated the two germline ends. CDR1 is MGHRA and CDR2 is YSYEKL in the germline V gene. The DNA for the CDR3 is TGCGCCAGCAGCCCCAATTTCGGCTCTGGAAACACCATATATTTT. Its translation is CASSPNFGSGNTIYF.

V gene TRBV30 combines with J gene TRBJ1-1, with D possibly matching TRBD1 (5 bases). V was cut by 8 bases and J by 11 bases, with 27 bases left in between. The CDR3 is 14 amino acids. The germline gives CDR1 GTSNPN, CDR2 SVGIG (reference sequence). CDR3 sequence reads: CAHSLQVPRRGAFF. The CDR3 DNA follows: TGTGCCCATTCGCTACAGGTCCCACGCCGGGGGGCTTTCTTT. The entire variable domain, with the rest obtained from reference TRBV30 and TRBJ1-1, is as follows: SQTIHQWPATLVQPVGSPLSLECTVEGTSNPNLYWYRQAAGRGLQLLFYSVGIGQISSEVPQNLSASRPQDRQFILSSKKLLLSDSGFYLCAHSLQVPRRGAFFGQGTRLTVV.

The rearrangement uses TRBV21-1 and TRBJ2-3; TRBD1 is the table's D call and was not checked against the DNA. TRBV21-1 has pseudogene status. The CDR3 length is 19 residues. In nucleotides, the CDR3 is TGTGCCAGCAGCAAAGCAGGACAGGGGGAGCGTACTAGCACAGATACGCAGTATTTT. Residues: CASSKAGQGERTSTDTQYF.

As to this clone: The CDR3 end shows no conserved phenylalanine or tryptophan, and so a read error is likely. No DNA is shown, since the ends of the CDR3 on it are uncertain; the CDR3 is the one TCRdb lists. The chain has TRBV13 and TRBJ1-1; the table's D call, TRBD1, has no DNA check behind it. The CDR3 has 12 residues if both end residues are counted. Germline CDR1 reads PRHDT; CDR2 reads FYEKMQ (reference sequence). The CDR3 loop is CASSASRGRITL.

V usage is TRBV6-5 and J usage is TRBJ2-2, with D unclear. Germline V gene sequence: CDR1 MNHEY, CDR2 SVGAGI. Trimming took off 6 bases at V and 3 bases at J, with 8 bases between the two ends. The CDR3 is 13 amino acids. The CDR3 nucleotides are TGTGCCAGCAGCCATCGCGACACCGGGGAGCTGTTTTTT. It yields the protein CASSHRDTGELFF.

The V and J genes are TRBV5-5 and TRBJ1-5, with 7 bases matching TRBD1. CDR3 length equals 14 residues. J was trimmed by 7 bases and V by 3 bases; bases with no gene match: 7. Germline loops: CDR1 SGHKS, CDR2 YYEKEE (reference sequence). CDR3 sequence (DNA): TGTGCCAGCAGCTCCACAGGGGTGGACCAGCCCCAGCATTTT. It encodes CASSSTGVDQPQHF.

This chain connects TRBV27 to TRBJ1-1; D is undetermined. Germline-derived CDR1 and CDR2 are MNHEY and SMNVEV (reference sequence). V lost 5 bases and J 6 bases, leaving 13 bases between the germline ends. This CDR3 has 13 amino acids. In DNA form, the CDR3 reads TGTGCCAGCAGTCAGAATGAGGGCGCTGAAGCTTTCTTT. It codes for CASSQNEGAEAFF.